This T cell receptor beta chain was identified during a study of blood T cell repertoires in COVID-19. Study at large: The samples span acute and convalescent COVID-19 from the United States, Italy and Spain. PBMCs, B-cell-depleted T cells, or T cells provided the cDNA or gDNA that made up the material.

Germline trimming cut 3 bases from V and 1 base from J; bases unmatched to any gene: 8. CDR3 length: 17 amino acids. Germline CDR1 is SGHRS and CDR2 is YFSETQ. Under the authors' procedure: Using reference gene primer amplification, nucleated cell counts were estimated. TCRdb keeps only in-frame clones here, not all; method: immunoSEQ multiplex PCR. That table supplies the V and J calls and clone size; D and trimming were determined from the DNA. The sample lists 200,000 to 250,000 clones; around nine tenths were seen once. This TCR was recovered from a woman aged 60-75 years with acute or convalescent COVID-19. The specimen was peripheral blood. The gene calls are TRBV5-1 and TRBJ2-2; 8 nucleotides match TRBD2. CDR3 nucleotide sequence: TGCGCCAGCAGCTCCCGGGGAAGCGGGGGGAACACCGGGGAGCTGTTTTTT. Protein product: CASSSRGSGGNTGELFF.